This T cell receptor beta chain is from a study of T cell responses to AZD1222 COVID-19 vaccine. The CDR3 is made up of 12 amino acids. The V end lost 3 bases, the J end lost 5 bases, and 4 bases lay between the germline ends. Libraries were prepared by immunoSEQ multiplex PCR; TCRdb keeps only in-frame clonotypes and omits some of them. The table includes some 130,000 clones, 65% to 90% detected once. About this clone: Its cognate antigen is unknown.

Study-wide points: Baseline serology detected seropositivity in only six or seven AZD1222 recipients.

V usage is TRBV23-1 and J usage is TRBJ2-2; D gene uncertain. TRBV23-1 is marked as an open reading frame, function uncertain. The sequencing here drew on peripheral blood, taken 28 days after the second dose of the MenACWY control vaccine. The sequence was obtained from an adult who received the MenACWY meningococcal vaccine as a control. The CDR3 DNA is TGCGCCAGCAGTCATGGGACCGGGGAGCTGTTTTTT. Protein sequence: CASSHGTGELFF.